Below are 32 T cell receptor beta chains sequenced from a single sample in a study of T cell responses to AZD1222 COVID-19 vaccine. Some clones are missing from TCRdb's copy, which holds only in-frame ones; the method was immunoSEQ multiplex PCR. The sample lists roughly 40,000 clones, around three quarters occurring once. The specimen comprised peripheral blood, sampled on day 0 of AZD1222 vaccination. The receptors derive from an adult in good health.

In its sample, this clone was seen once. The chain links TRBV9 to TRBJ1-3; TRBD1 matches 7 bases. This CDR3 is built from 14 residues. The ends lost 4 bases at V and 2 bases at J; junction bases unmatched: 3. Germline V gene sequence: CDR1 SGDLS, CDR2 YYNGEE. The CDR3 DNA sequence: TGTGCCAGCAGCCCTGGGACAGCTGGAAACACCATATATTTT. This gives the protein CASSPGTAGNTIYF.

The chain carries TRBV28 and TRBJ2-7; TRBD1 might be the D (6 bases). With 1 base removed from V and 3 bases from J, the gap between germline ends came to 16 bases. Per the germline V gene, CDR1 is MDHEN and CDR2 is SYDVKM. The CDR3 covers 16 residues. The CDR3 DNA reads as TGTGCCAGCAGTTTATTCGCAGGGGCAAGGATCTACGAGCAGTACTTC. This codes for CASSLFAGARIYEQYF. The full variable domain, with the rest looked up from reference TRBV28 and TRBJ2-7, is DVKVTQSSRYLVKRTGEKVFLECVQDMDHENMFWYRQDPGLGLRLIYFSYDVKMKEKGDIPEGYSVSREKKERFSLILESASTNQTSMYLCASSLFAGARIYEQYFGPGTRLTVT.

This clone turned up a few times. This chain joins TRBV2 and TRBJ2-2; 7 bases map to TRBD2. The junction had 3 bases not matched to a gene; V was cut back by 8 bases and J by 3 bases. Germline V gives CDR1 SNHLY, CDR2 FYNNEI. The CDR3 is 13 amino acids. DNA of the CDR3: TGTGCCAGCCGGGGGGATTACACCGGGGAGCTGTTTTTT. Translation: CASRGDYTGELFF.

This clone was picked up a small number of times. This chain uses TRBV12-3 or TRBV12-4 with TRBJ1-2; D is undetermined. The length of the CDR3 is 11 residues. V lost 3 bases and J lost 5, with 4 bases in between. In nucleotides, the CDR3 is TGTGCCAGCAGTTTTGGGTATGGCTACACCTTC. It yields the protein CASSFGYGYTF.

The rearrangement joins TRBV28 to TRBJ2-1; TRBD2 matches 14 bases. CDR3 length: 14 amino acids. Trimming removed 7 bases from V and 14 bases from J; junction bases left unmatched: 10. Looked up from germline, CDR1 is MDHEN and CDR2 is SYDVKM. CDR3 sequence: CASNPGTSGGGEFF. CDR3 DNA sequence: TGTGCCAGCAATCCCGGGACTAGCGGGGGTGGGGAGTTCTTC.

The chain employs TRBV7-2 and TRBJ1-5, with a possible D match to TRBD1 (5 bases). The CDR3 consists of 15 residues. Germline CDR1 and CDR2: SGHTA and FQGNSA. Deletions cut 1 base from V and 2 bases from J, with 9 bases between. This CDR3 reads CASSLGLGGNQPQHF. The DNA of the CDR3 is TGTGCCAGCAGCTTAGGGTTAGGGGGCAATCAGCCCCAGCATTTT.

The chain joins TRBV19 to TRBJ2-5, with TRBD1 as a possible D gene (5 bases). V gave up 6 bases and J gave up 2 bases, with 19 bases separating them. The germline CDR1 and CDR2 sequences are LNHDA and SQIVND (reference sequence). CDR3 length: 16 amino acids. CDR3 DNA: TGTGCCAGTAGCTCATTTATAGGGGCATTACAAGAGACCCAGTACTTC. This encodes CASSSFIGALQETQYF. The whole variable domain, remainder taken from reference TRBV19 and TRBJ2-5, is DGGITQSPKYLFRKEGQNVTLSCEQNLNHDAMYWYRQDPGQGLRLIYYSQIVNDFQKGDIAEGYSVSREKKESFPLTVTSAQKNPTAFYLCASSSFIGALQETQYFGPGTRLLVL.

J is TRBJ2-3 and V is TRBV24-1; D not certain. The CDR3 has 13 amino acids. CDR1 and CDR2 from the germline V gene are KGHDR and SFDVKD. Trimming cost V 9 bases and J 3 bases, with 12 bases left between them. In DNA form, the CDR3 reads TGTGCCACCTCACTCTCCGGGACAGATACGCAGTATTTT. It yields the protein CATSLSGTDTQYF.

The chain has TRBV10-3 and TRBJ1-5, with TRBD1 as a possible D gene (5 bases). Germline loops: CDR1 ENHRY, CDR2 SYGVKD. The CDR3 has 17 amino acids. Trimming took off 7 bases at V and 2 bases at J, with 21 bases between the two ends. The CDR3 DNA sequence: TGTGCCATCATCCGGGGGGTGACCTATCGGCGCAATCAGCCCCAGCATTTT. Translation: CAIIRGVTYRRNQPQHF.

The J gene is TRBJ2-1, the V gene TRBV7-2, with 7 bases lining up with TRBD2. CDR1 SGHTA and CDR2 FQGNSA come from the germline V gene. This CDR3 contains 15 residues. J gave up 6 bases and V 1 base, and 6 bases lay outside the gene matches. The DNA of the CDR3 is TGTGCCAGCAGCTTAGGGGCTGAGCGGGGCAATGAGCAGTTCTTC. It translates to CASSLGAERGNEQFF.

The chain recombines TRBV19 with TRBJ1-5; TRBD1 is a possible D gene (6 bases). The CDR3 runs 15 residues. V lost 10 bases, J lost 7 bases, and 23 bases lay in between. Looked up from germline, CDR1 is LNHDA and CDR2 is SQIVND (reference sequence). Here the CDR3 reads CATQQGTRRGQPQHF. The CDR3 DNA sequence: TGTGCCACCCAACAGGGAACCCGGCGAGGGCAGCCCCAGCATTTT.

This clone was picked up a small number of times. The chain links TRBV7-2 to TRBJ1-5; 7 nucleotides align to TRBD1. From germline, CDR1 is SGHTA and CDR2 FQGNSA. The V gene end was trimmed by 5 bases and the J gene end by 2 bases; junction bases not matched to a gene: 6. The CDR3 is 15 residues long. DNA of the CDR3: TGTGCCAGCAGCCCGACAGGGAAGGGCAATCAGCCCCAGCATTTT. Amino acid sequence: CASSPTGKGNQPQHF.

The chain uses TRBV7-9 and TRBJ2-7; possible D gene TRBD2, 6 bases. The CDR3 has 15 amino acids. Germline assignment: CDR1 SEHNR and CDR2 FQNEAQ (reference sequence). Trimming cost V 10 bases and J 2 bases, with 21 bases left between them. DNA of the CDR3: TGTGCCACCCAGGCCCCGGGACTGAGGGCCTACGAGCAGTACTTC. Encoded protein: CATQAPGLRAYEQYF.

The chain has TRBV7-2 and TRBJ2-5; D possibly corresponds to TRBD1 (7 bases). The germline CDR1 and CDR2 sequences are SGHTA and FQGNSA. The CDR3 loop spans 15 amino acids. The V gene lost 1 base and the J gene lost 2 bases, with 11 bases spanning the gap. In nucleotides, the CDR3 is TGTGCCAGCAGCTTAGATCAGGGGGGTCAAGAGACCCAGTACTTC. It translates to CASSLDQGGQETQYF.

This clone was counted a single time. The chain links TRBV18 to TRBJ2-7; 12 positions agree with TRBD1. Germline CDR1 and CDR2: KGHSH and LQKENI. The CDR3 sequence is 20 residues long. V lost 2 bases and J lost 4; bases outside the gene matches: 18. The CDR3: CASSPGPGQGAKASTYEQYF. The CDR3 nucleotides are TGTGCCAGCTCACCAGGTCCGGGACAGGGGGCAAAGGCGTCAACGTACGAGCAGTACTTC.

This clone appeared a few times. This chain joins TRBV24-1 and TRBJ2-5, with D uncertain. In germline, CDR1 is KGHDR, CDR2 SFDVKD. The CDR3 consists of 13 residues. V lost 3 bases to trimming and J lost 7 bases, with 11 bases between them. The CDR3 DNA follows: TGTGCCACCAGTGATGGAAACGTTCGGACCCAGTACTTC. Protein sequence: CATSDGNVRTQYF.

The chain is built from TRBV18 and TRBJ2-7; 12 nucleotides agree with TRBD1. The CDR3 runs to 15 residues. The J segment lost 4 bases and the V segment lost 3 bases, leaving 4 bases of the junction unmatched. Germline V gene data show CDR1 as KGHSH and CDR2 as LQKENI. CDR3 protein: CASSPGTGGAYEQYF. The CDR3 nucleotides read TGTGCCAGCTCACCGGGGACAGGGGGCGCGTACGAGCAGTACTTC.

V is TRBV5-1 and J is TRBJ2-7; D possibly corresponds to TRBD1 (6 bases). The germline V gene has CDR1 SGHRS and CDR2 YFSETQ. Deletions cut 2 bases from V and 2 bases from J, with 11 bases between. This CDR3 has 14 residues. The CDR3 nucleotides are TGCGCCAGCAGCTTTACTACAGGGACCTACGAGCAGTACTTC. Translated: CASSFTTGTYEQYF. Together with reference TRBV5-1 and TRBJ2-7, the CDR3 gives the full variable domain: KAGVTQTPRYLIKTRGQQVTLSCSPISGHRSVSWYQQTPGQGLQFLFEYFSETQRNKGNFPGRFSGRQFSNSRSEMNVSTLELGDSALYLCASSFTTGTYEQYFGPGTRLTVT.

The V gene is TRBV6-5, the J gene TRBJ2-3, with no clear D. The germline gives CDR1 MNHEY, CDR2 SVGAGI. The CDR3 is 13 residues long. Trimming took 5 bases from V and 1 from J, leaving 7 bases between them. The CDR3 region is CASSRPGTDTQYF. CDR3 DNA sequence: TGTGCCAGCAGTAGGCCCGGCACAGATACGCAGTATTTT.

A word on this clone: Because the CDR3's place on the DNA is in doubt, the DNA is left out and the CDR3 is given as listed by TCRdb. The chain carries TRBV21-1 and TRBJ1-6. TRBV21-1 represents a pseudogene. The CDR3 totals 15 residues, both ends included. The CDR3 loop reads CASSKGFGRGSPLHF.

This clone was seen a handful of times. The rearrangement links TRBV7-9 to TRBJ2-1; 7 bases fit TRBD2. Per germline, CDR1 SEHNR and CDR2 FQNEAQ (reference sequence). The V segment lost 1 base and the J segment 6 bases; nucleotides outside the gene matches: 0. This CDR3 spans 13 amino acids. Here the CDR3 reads CASSLGTSNEQFF. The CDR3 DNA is TGTGCCAGCAGCTTAGGGACTAGCAATGAGCAGTTCTTC.

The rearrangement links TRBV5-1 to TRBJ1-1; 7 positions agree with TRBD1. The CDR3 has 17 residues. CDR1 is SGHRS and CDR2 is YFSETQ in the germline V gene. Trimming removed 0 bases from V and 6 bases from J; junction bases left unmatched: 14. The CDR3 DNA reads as TGCGCCAGCAGCTTGGCCCGAGGGGTAGGGGGCATTCCTGAAGCTTTCTTT. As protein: CASSLARGVGGIPEAFF. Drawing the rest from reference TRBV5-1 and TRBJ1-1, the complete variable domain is KAGVTQTPRYLIKTRGQQVTLSCSPISGHRSVSWYQQTPGQGLQFLFEYFSETQRNKGNFPGRFSGRQFSNSRSEMNVSTLELGDSALYLCASSLARGVGGIPEAFFGQGTRLTVV.

CDR3 in amino acids: CASSLGIRGLGTGELFF. The CDR3 DNA reads TGTGCCAGCAGCTTAGGAATTCGAGGGTTGGGCACCGGGGAGCTGTTTTTT. V is TRBV7-6 and J is TRBJ2-2; the D gene is possibly TRBD2 (5 bases). Germline CDR1 and CDR2: SGHVS and FNYEAQ. The V gene lost 1 base and the J gene lost 4 bases, with 16 bases spanning the gap. The CDR3 sequence is 17 residues long.

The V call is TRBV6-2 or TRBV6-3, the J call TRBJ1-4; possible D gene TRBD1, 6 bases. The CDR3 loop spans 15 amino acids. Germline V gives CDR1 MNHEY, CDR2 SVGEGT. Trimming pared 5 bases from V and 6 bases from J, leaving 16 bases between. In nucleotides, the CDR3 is TGTGCCAGCAGTATAACAGGGACCCGCCATGAAAAACTGTTTTTT. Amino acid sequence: CASSITGTRHEKLFF.

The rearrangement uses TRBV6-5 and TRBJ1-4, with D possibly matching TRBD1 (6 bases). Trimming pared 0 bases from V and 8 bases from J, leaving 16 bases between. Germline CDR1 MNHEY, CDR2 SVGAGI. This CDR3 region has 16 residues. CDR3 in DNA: TGTGCCAGCAGTTACTCGAGGGACATTGGGGGAGAAAAACTGTTTTTT. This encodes CASSYSRDIGGEKLFF.

The CDR3 DNA reads as TGTGCCAGCAGCCCCGGGACAGGGGGCGGTGGAACTGAAGCTTTCTTT. Its protein is CASSPGTGGGGTEAFF. The V gene is TRBV7-2, the J gene TRBJ1-1; 12 bases are a match to TRBD1. Germline CDR1 is SGHTA and CDR2 is FQGNSA. Unmatched junction bases numbered 9, after V lost 5 bases and J lost 5 bases. The CDR3 has 16 amino acids. Filled out from reference TRBV7-2 and TRBJ1-1, the complete variable domain reads GAGVSQSPSNKVTEKGKDVELRCDPISGHTALYWYRQSLGQGLEFLIYFQGNSAPDKSGLPSDRFSAERTGGSVSTLTIQRTQQEDSAVYLCASSPGTGGGGTEAFFGQGTRLTVV.

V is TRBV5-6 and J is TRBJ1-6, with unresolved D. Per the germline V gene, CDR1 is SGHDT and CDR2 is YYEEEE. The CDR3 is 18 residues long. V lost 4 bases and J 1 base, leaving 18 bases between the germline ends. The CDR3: CASSLNAATASYNSPLHF. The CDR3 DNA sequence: TGTGCCAGCAGCCTCAACGCCGCGACGGCGTCCTATAATTCACCCCTCCACTTT. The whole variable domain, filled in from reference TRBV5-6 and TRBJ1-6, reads DAGVTQSPTHLIKTRGQQVTLRCSPKSGHDTVSWYQQALGQGPQFIFQYYEEEERQRGNFPDRFSGHQFPNYSSELNVNALLLGDSALYLCASSLNAATASYNSPLHFGNGTRLTVT.

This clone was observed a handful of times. DNA for the CDR3: TGTGCCAGCAGCCGATCCCCCACACCCGGGACCGCGAGTAATTCACCCCTCCACTTT. Its translation: CASSRSPTPGTASNSPLHF. V usage is TRBV6-6 and J usage is TRBJ1-6, with D maybe TRBD1 (5 bases). Trimming left V 6 bases short and J 6 bases short, with 27 bases between. The germline gives CDR1 MNHNY, CDR2 SVGAGI (reference sequence). CDR3 size: 19 residues.

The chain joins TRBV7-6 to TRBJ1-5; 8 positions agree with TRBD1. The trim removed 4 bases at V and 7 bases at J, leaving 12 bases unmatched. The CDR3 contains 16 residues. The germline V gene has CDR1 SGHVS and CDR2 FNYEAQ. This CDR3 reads CASSYRDRSKGQPQHF. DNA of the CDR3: TGTGCCAGCAGCTACAGGGACAGGTCTAAAGGACAGCCCCAGCATTTT. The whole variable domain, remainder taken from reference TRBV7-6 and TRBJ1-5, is GAGVSQSPRYKVTKRGQDVALRCDPISGHVSLYWYRQALGQGPEFLTYFNYEAQQDKSGLPNDRFSAERPEGSISTLTIQRTEQRDSAMYRCASSYRDRSKGQPQHFGDGTRLSIL.

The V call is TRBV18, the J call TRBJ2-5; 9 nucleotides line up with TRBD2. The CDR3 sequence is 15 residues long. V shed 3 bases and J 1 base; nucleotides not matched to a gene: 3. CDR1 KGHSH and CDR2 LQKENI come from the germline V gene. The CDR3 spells CASSPLAGSQETQYF. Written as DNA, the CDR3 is TGTGCCAGCTCACCCCTAGCGGGGTCCCAAGAGACCCAGTACTTC. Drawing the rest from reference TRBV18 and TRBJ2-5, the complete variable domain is NAGVMQNPRHLVRRRGQEARLRCSPMKGHSHVYWYRQLPEEGLKFMVYLQKENIIDESGMPKERFSAEFPKEGPSILRIQQVVRGDSAAYFCASSPLAGSQETQYFGPGTRLLVL.

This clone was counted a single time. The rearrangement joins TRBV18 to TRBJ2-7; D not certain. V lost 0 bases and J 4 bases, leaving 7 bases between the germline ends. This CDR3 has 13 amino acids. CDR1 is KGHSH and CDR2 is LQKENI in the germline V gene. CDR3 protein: CASSPPSGYEQYF. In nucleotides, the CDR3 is TGTGCCAGCTCACCACCGTCCGGGTACGAGCAGTACTTC.

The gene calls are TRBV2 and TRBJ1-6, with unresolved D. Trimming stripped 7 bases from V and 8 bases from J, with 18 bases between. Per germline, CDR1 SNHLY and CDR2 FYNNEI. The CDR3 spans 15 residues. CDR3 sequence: CASTMSGLRDSPLHF. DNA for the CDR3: TGTGCCAGCACTATGAGCGGACTGCGGGATTCACCCCTCCACTTT.